The 21 T cell receptor beta chains presented below share a single source sample, sequenced in a study of blood T cells in healthy people across ages. Primed by a sample-barcoded 5' primer and a J-beta primer mix, a second PCR proceeded for roughly 6 to 12 cycles. TCRdb ran MiXCR on the 5' RACE reads and lists one entry per CDR3 protein. In the table there are a few hundred thousand distinct CDR3 sequences, roughly 26% of which are singletons. The material sequenced was blood. These receptor sequences come from a woman between 65 and 79 years old in good health.

Many counts were recorded for this clonotype. The J gene is TRBJ2-5, the V gene TRBV5-1, with D possibly matching TRBD2 (6 bases). Germline assignment: CDR1 SGHRS and CDR2 YFSETQ. The CDR3 has 15 amino acids. V was shortened by 0 bases and J by 4 bases, with 13 bases between the two germline ends. CDR3 region: CASSLAGQAGETQYF. CDR3 coding DNA: TGCGCCAGCAGCTTGGCAGGGCAAGCGGGAGAGACCCAGTACTTC.

This clonotype was seen many times. The genes are TRBV5-6 and TRBJ2-1; 12 nucleotides agree with TRBD2. The germline V gene has CDR1 SGHDT and CDR2 YYEEEE. This CDR3 region has 17 residues. Trimming removed 0 bases from V and 3 bases from J; junction bases left unmatched: 4. CDR3 bases: TGTGCCAGCAGCTTGGGGCGGGGACTAGCGGGCTACAATGAGCAGTTCTTC. This codes for CASSLGRGLAGYNEQFF.

This clonotype was counted ten times or more. V usage is TRBV29-1 and J usage is TRBJ2-3, with D possibly TRBD2 on 6 matching bases. V dropped 4 bases and J dropped 2 bases, with 10 bases sitting between them. Looked up from germline, CDR1 is SQVTM and CDR2 is ANQGSEA. The CDR3 spans 13 residues. CDR3 sequence (DNA): TGCAGCGTTGGGAGGGGTCCCACAGATACGCAGTATTTT. Protein: CSVGRGPTDTQYF.

On this clonotype: This clone may be a read error of a much larger clone one base away. The J gene is TRBJ2-3, the V gene TRBV28; 7 positions agree with TRBD2. Germline CDR1 MDHEN, CDR2 SYDVKM. V trimming: 5 bases; J trimming: 4 bases; junction bases outside the gene matches: 15. This CDR3 contains 17 residues. The CDR3 reads CASSPPGASGNADTQYF. DNA of the CDR3: TGTGCCAGCAGTCCCCCCGGGGCTAGCGGTAACGCAGATACGCAGTATTTT.

This chain joins TRBV3-1 and TRBJ2-4, with a possible D match to TRBD1 (7 bases). CDR1 and CDR2 (germline): LGHDT, YNNKEL (reference sequence). The CDR3 sequence is 16 residues long. V gave up 5 bases and J gave up 0 bases, with 14 bases separating them. The CDR3, as DNA: TGTGCCAGCAGCTACCGACAGGGACTAGCCAAAAACATTCAGTACTTC. Its protein product is CASSYRQGLAKNIQYF.

This clonotype came up a few times. This chain uses TRBV29-1 with TRBJ1-4; D not resolved. The CDR3 is 13 amino acids. The V and J ends lost 4 bases and 7 bases respectively, with 13 bases between them. CDR1 SQVTM and CDR2 ANQGSEA come from the germline V gene. As DNA, the CDR3 is TGCAGCGTTGGCGCAAGGACGGGTGAAAAACTGTTTTTT. Translated: CSVGARTGEKLFF.

This chain uses TRBV28 with TRBJ1-5; 7 positions agree with TRBD1. Germline-derived CDR1 and CDR2 are MDHEN and SYDVKM. After removal of 2 bases from V and 4 bases from J, the junction contained 8 bases not matched to a gene. The CDR3 spans 16 residues. CDR3 sequence (DNA): TGTGCCAGCAGTTTAACAGGACAGGAGGGGAATCAGCCCCAGCATTTT. Translated: CASSLTGQEGNQPQHF.

A word on this clonotype: Compared with germline, one end of the junction differs, possibly owing to a read error. The rearrangement uses TRBV28 and TRBJ1-5; 7 bases are shared with TRBD1. In germline, CDR1 is MDHEN, CDR2 SYDVKM. The CDR3 has 15 residues. The CDR3 DNA is TGTACCAGCAGAAACGCGGACAGGCTTAATCAGCCCCAGCATTTT. Its translation: CTSRNADRLNQPQHF.

This clonotype was picked up a small number of times. The chain has TRBV7-2 and TRBJ2-2, with D uncertain. CDR1 SGHTA and CDR2 FQGNSA come from the germline V gene. This CDR3 is built from 15 residues. Trimming took off 2 bases at V and 2 bases at J, with 9 bases between the two ends. The CDR3 region is CASSLSGRNTGELFF. The CDR3 DNA reads as TGTGCCAGCAGCTTATCCGGCCGAAACACCGGGGAGCTGTTTTTT.

With regard to this clonotype: The junction and the germline gene differ at one end; a read error may be behind it. This chain connects TRBV20-1 to TRBJ1-1; D remains ambiguous. The CDR3 totals 13 residues. In germline, CDR1 is DFQATT, CDR2 SNEGSKA (reference sequence). CDR3 sequence: CSARGGLNTEVFF. CDR3 nucleotide sequence: TGCAGTGCTAGAGGCGGGTTGAACACTGAAGTTTTCTTT.

This clonotype has just a few counts. V usage is TRBV24-1 and J usage is TRBJ2-2, with TRBD2 matching over 7 bases. Germline CDR1 and CDR2: KGHDR and SFDVKD. This CDR3 has 16 amino acids. V gave up 3 bases and J gave up 3 bases; unmatched junction bases: 6. CDR3 sequence (DNA): TGTGCCACCAGTGATCGGACTAGTGGCGACACCGGGGAGCTGTTTTTT. It codes for CATSDRTSGDTGELFF.

This clonotype showed up just a few times. The chain has TRBV4-1 and TRBJ2-5; D remains ambiguous. The J call could be wrong; TRBJ2-7 is a better fit for the DNA end. The CDR3 is 14 residues long. Germline V lookup: CDR1 MGHRA, CDR2 YSYEKL. This CDR3 is CASSQDTPPYEQYF. The CDR3 coding sequence is TGCGCCAGCAGCCAAGATACCCCGCCCTACGAGCAGTACTTC.

The table lists this clonotype with a few counts. This sequence joins TRBV7-8 and TRBJ2-3; TRBD2 matches 10 bases. The CDR3 contains 18 residues. The germline V gene has CDR1 SGHVS and CDR2 FQNEAQ. V was clipped by 5 bases and J by 5 bases; unmatched bases: 16. CDR3 region: CASSLSGRSAWVRDTQYF. The CDR3 DNA reads as TGTGCCAGCAGCCTTAGCGGGAGGAGTGCATGGGTGAGAGATACGCAGTATTTT.

This clonotype turned up a few times. CDR3 region: CASSEESGGSEQYF. As DNA, the CDR3 is TGTGCCAGCAGTGAAGAATCGGGAGGAAGCGAGCAGTACTTC. The V call is TRBV2, the J call TRBJ2-7; the match to TRBD2 covers 7 bases. Trimming removed 1 base from V and 6 bases from J; junction bases left unmatched: 6. This CDR3 comprises 14 residues. CDR1 and CDR2 from the germline V gene are SNHLY and FYNNEI.

The chain links TRBV28 to TRBJ1-2; a weak D match, TRBD1 (5 bases). The CDR3 is made up of 14 amino acids. Germline CDR1 MDHEN, CDR2 SYDVKM. Trimming removed 5 bases from V and 4 bases from J, with 14 bases in between. CDR3 sequence: CASSQPGPSYGYTF. CDR3 nucleotide sequence: TGTGCCAGCAGTCAACCGGGGCCGAGCTATGGCTACACCTTC.

This clonotype was seen more than once but under ten times. This chain uses TRBV12-5 with TRBJ1-2; a weak D match, TRBD1 (5 bases). V lost 6 bases, J lost 8 bases, and 19 bases lay in between. The CDR3 has 14 amino acids. Germline V gene data show CDR1 as LGHNT and CDR2 as FRNRAP. CDR3 DNA: TGTGCTAGTGGCTCCGGGACCGACCTTTACGGCTACACCTTC. This codes for CASGSGTDLYGYTF.

Regarding this clonotype: The junction departs from the called germline gene at one end, perhaps through a read error. V and J are TRBV28 and TRBJ1-2; D not resolved. Germline loops: CDR1 MDHEN, CDR2 SYDVKM. The CDR3 contains 13 residues. DNA for the CDR3: TGTGCCGGCAGAAGTCCCAGGCGAAGTGGCTACACCTTC. Translating gives CAGRSPRRSGYTF.

This clonotype was detected ten times or more. The chain is built from TRBV11-2 and TRBJ2-4; possibly TRBD1 or TRBD2 for D (6 bases each). This CDR3 is 14 amino acids long. The ends were cut back, 5 bases at V and 6 bases at J, with 14 bases in the middle. Looked up from germline, CDR1 is SGHAT and CDR2 is FQNNGV. The CDR3 spells CASSEGGWRNIQYF. CDR3 in DNA: TGTGCCAGCAGCGAGGGGGGCTGGAGAAACATTCAGTACTTC.

This clonotype showed up just a few times. The chain is built from TRBV12-3 or TRBV12-4 and TRBJ2-2; D uncertain. Deletions cut 6 bases from V and 6 bases from J, with 2 bases between. The CDR3 totals 10 residues. The CDR3 coding sequence is TGTGCCAGCAGGGCCGGGGAGCTGTTTTTT. This codes for CASRAGELFF.

The chain employs TRBV20-1 and TRBJ2-7; 8 bases are a match to TRBD2. CDR1 and CDR2 (germline): DFQATT, SNEGSKA (reference sequence). CDR3 length: 17 amino acids. Trimming cost V 0 bases and J 3 bases; bases outside gene matches: 13. Written as DNA, the CDR3 is TGCAGTGCTAGAGATCAAGGCGGGGGGCCCCTAAACTACGAGCAGTACTTC. Amino acid sequence: CSARDQGGGPLNYEQYF.

V gene TRBV5-1 combines with J gene TRBJ2-7, with D tentatively TRBD1 or TRBD2 (5 bases each). Germline lookup yields CDR1 SGHRS and CDR2 YFSETQ. The CDR3 loop spans 16 amino acids. V lost 0 bases, J lost 2 bases, and 15 bases lay in between. CDR3 in DNA: TGCGCCAGCAGCTTGGGGGGACGTAGTTTAACCTACGAGCAGTACTTC. Residues: CASSLGGRSLTYEQYF. The variable domain in full, completed from reference TRBV5-1 and TRBJ2-7, reads KAGVTQTPRYLIKTRGQQVTLSCSPISGHRSVSWYQQTPGQGLQFLFEYFSETQRNKGNFPGRFSGRQFSNSRSEMNVSTLELGDSALYLCASSLGGRSLTYEQYFGPGTRLTVT.